What follows are 24 T cell receptor beta chains derived from one specimen sequenced in a study of T cell repertoires in cytomegalovirus infection. TCRdb itself ran the reads through MiXCR, one entry per CDR3 protein. In the table there are 150,000 to 200,000 distinct CDR3 sequences, 28% of which are singletons. Sequenced material: PBMCs. These receptors all stem from a human donor in good health (CMV status not recorded). Some clones in this sample may be carry-over from other donors' samples.

A few counts support this clonotype. This sequence joins TRBV18 and TRBJ1-1; 7 bases are a match to TRBD1. Germline lookup yields CDR1 KGHSH and CDR2 LQKENI. V lost 6 bases and J lost 4; bases outside the gene matches: 8. The CDR3 consists of 14 residues. CDR3: CASSPKTGITEAFF. As DNA, the CDR3 is TGTGCCAGCTCTCCTAAGACAGGGATCACTGAAGCTTTCTTT. The complete variable domain, with remaining parts taken from reference TRBV18 and TRBJ1-1, reads NAGVMQNPRHLVRRRGQEARLRCSPMKGHSHVYWYRQLPEEGLKFMVYLQKENIIDESGMPKERFSAEFPKEGPSILRIQQVVRGDSAAYFCASSPKTGITEAFFGQGTRLTVV.

This clonotype has ten or more counts. This sequence joins TRBV7-3 and TRBJ1-1; 7 bases match TRBD1. Losses at the gene ends were 2 bases for V and 0 bases for J; bases not matched to a gene: 15. There are 19 residues in the CDR3. Germline values: CDR1 SGHTA, CDR2 FQGTGA. CDR3 sequence: CASSLRSTSRGSMNTEAFF. The CDR3 nucleotides are TGTGCCAGCAGCTTACGGAGCACGTCCAGGGGGTCTATGAACACTGAAGCTTTCTTT.

This clonotype has just a few counts. V usage is TRBV7-2 and J usage is TRBJ2-1, with D perhaps TRBD1 or TRBD2 (6 bases each). With 1 base removed from V and 16 bases from J, the gap between germline ends came to 20 bases. The CDR3 totals 14 residues. CDR1 and CDR2 (germline): SGHTA, FQGNSA. The CDR3 here is CASSLVRGVHHLFF. The CDR3 DNA sequence: TGTGCCAGCAGCTTAGTTAGGGGGGTCCACCACCTTTTCTTC.

The chain has TRBV7-6 and TRBJ1-2; TRBD1 is a possible D gene (5 bases). Germline CDR1 is SGHVS and CDR2 is FNYEAQ. Trimming removed 3 bases from V and 2 bases from J, with 16 bases in between. The CDR3 covers 16 residues. DNA of the CDR3: TGTGCCAGCAGCTTTTTAGAGTCCCGGGACAACTATGGCTACACCTTC. Its translation is CASSFLESRDNYGYTF.

The chain combines TRBV7-2 with TRBJ1-1; TRBD1 might be the D (5 bases). Trimming pared 8 bases from V and 9 bases from J, leaving 22 bases between. Per the germline V gene, CDR1 is SGHTA and CDR2 is FQGNSA. The CDR3 has 14 residues. The CDR3: CASRGVPEANQAFF. The DNA for the CDR3 is TGTGCCAGCCGAGGGGTCCCCGAGGCGAATCAAGCTTTCTTT.

V usage is TRBV6-2 or TRBV6-3 and J usage is TRBJ1-1; a weak D match, TRBD1 (6 bases). The CDR3 has 14 residues. Trimming left V 4 bases short and J 4 bases short, with 13 bases between. The germline gives CDR1 MNHEY, CDR2 SVGEGT. CDR3 loop: CASSFHRVSTEAFF. In DNA, the CDR3 is TGTGCCAGCAGTTTCCACAGGGTGAGCACTGAAGCTTTCTTT.

The chain uses TRBV20-1 and TRBJ1-5; D is unclear. The CDR3 extends over 12 amino acids. The germline V and J ends were trimmed by 6 bases and 2 bases, with 8 bases remaining between them. Germline CDR1 DFQATT, CDR2 SNEGSKA (reference sequence). The CDR3, as DNA: TGCAGTGCCACATTTGGCAATCAGCCCCAGCATTTT. Translated: CSATFGNQPQHF.

This clonotype was observed a handful of times. The chain carries TRBV20-1 and TRBJ2-3; the D is unclear. Between the trimmed V and J ends, which lost 3 bases and 3 bases, there was a span of 7 bases. Germline V lookup: CDR1 DFQATT, CDR2 SNEGSKA (reference sequence). The CDR3 totals 12 residues. CDR3 protein: CSASPTTDTQYF. Written as DNA, the CDR3 is TGCAGTGCTAGTCCTACTACAGATACGCAGTATTTT.

The chain couples TRBV7-3 to TRBJ1-2; D remains ambiguous. This CDR3 is 15 amino acids long. Germline CDR1 reads SGHTA; CDR2 reads FQGTGA. Trimming pared 5 bases from V and 3 bases from J, leaving 16 bases between. CDR3 nucleotide sequence: TGTGCCAGCAGCCCAACACTAAGTCGGGACTATGGCTACACCTTC. Its translation is CASSPTLSRDYGYTF.

Worth noting for this clonotype: Germline and junction disagree at one end, which may indicate a read error. Here the CDR3 DNA reads TGTGCCAGCAGATTAGCCAGGAGGCATGAAAAACTGTTTTTT. Its translation: CASRLARRHEKLFF. This chain links TRBV7-6 with TRBJ1-4; D gene uncertain. There are 14 residues in the CDR3. Germline assignment: CDR1 SGHVS and CDR2 FNYEAQ.

The chain is built from TRBV6-2 or TRBV6-3 and TRBJ2-7, with D perhaps matching TRBD1 or TRBD2 (6 bases each). Germline loops: CDR1 MNHEY, CDR2 SVGEGT. Trimming pared 8 bases from V and 1 base from J, leaving 18 bases between. The CDR3 contains 15 residues. CDR3 loop: CASLPRGDTSYEQYF. CDR3 DNA: TGTGCCAGCTTACCCCGCGGGGACACTTCCTACGAGCAGTACTTC.

J is TRBJ1-1 and V is TRBV6-2 or TRBV6-3; 11 bases are a match to TRBD1. This CDR3 contains 12 residues. CDR1 is MNHEY, CDR2 SVGEGT, per germline. Unmatched junction bases numbered 3, after V lost 8 bases and J lost 7 bases. The CDR3 DNA sequence: TGTGCCAGCCGGACAGGGGGCAGTGAAGCTTTCTTT. Protein: CASRTGGSEAFF.

The chain uses TRBV20-1 and TRBJ1-6; 7 nucleotides agree with TRBD1. The J segment lost 2 bases and the V segment lost 4 bases, leaving 8 bases of the junction unmatched. The germline V gene encodes CDR1 DFQATT and CDR2 SNEGSKA (reference sequence). The length of the CDR3 is 16 residues. The CDR3 DNA reads as TGCAGTGCTAAGCCTGCCGGACAGGCCTATAATTCACCCCTCCACTTT. It specifies CSAKPAGQAYNSPLHF.

This clonotype was seen at least ten times. The chain employs TRBV7-2 and TRBJ1-1; D remains ambiguous. The CDR3 contains 14 residues. V was cut by 5 bases and J by 1 base, with 11 bases left in between. CDR1 SGHTA and CDR2 FQGNSA come from the germline V gene. The CDR3 DNA reads TGTGCCAGCAGCATTCCGACGGCGAACACTGAAGCTTTCTTT. Translated: CASSIPTANTEAFF.

The rearrangement uses TRBV19 and TRBJ2-7; unclear D gene. The germline gives CDR1 LNHDA, CDR2 SQIVND (reference sequence). The length of the CDR3 is 14 residues. V shed 3 bases and J shed 1 base, with 10 bases lying between them. The CDR3 DNA reads TGTGCCAGTAGTATGTCTACGGATTCCTACGAGCAGTACTTC. Its protein is CASSMSTDSYEQYF.

This clonotype was counted between two and nine times. The chain combines TRBV10-3 with TRBJ2-7; TRBD1 agrees at 7 bases. CDR3 length: 14 residues. Germline lookup yields CDR1 ENHRY and CDR2 SYGVKD. Trimming took 2 bases from V and 0 from J; bases not matched to a gene: 1. CDR3 amino acids: CAISERDSSYEQYF. The CDR3 nucleotides read TGTGCCATCAGTGAGCGGGACAGCTCCTACGAGCAGTACTTC.

V and J are TRBV15 and TRBJ2-7, with D perhaps given as TRBD1 or TRBD2 (5 bases each). The CDR3 contains 15 residues. Germline V gene sequence: CDR1 LNHNV, CDR2 YYDKDF (reference sequence). Deletions cut 0 bases from V and 9 bases from J, with 18 bases between. CDR3 sequence: CATSRDGANLGGQYF. CDR3 nucleotide sequence: TGTGCCACCAGCAGAGATGGGGCAAACCTTGGGGGGCAGTACTTC.

The chain is built from TRBV20-1 and TRBJ2-7; D is ambiguous. With 0 bases removed from V and 3 bases from J, the gap between germline ends came to 9 bases. This CDR3 has 13 amino acids. Germline loops: CDR1 DFQATT, CDR2 SNEGSKA (reference sequence). Here the CDR3 DNA reads TGCAGTGCTAGAGATGTGGATGACTACGAGCAGTACTTC. Translating it yields CSARDVDDYEQYF.

The gene calls are TRBV5-4 and TRBJ1-1, with D perhaps TRBD1 (5 bases). The CDR3 extends over 14 amino acids. Germline CDR1 and CDR2: SGHNT and YYREEE (reference sequence). The ends were cut back, 8 bases at V and 6 bases at J, with 20 bases in the middle. CDR3 nucleotide sequence: TGTGCCAGTCAGGGAACCGCGGGAATCGCTGAAGCTTTCTTT. It translates to CASQGTAGIAEAFF.

At least ten counts were recorded for this clonotype. The chain carries TRBV3-1 and TRBJ2-3; no clear D gene. CDR3 length equals 13 residues. Germline loops: CDR1 LGHDT, CDR2 YNNKEL (reference sequence). V lost 3 bases to trimming and J lost 6 bases, with 10 bases between them. The CDR3 sequence: CASSQGKYDTQYF. The CDR3 coding sequence is TGTGCCAGCAGCCAGGGCAAGTACGATACGCAGTATTTT.

This clonotype was seen more than once but under ten times. This chain joins TRBV7-9 and TRBJ1-1; 11 nucleotides align to TRBD1. The germline gives CDR1 SEHNR, CDR2 FQNEAQ (reference sequence). This CDR3 is 15 amino acids long. The J segment lost 5 bases and the V segment lost 7 bases, leaving 9 bases of the junction unmatched. The CDR3 region is CASTPPGQGVTEAFF. In nucleotides, the CDR3 is TGTGCCAGCACCCCCCCGGGACAGGGGGTGACTGAAGCTTTCTTT.

This clonotype showed up just a few times. V usage is TRBV7-9 and J usage is TRBJ2-5; D not resolved. Germline values: CDR1 SEHNR, CDR2 FQNEAQ (reference sequence). The CDR3 runs to 13 residues. V was cut by 1 base and J by 5 bases, with 8 bases left in between. The chain's CDR3 is CASSLGARETQYF. As DNA, the CDR3 is TGTGCCAGCAGCTTAGGGGCCCGGGAGACCCAGTACTTC.

There are a few counts of this clonotype. This rearrangement joins TRBV15 to TRBJ1-5; the D gene is possibly TRBD1 (6 bases). From germline, CDR1 is LNHNV and CDR2 YYDKDF (reference sequence). The CDR3 contains 14 residues. Between the trimmed V and J ends, which lost 1 base and 5 bases, there was a span of 9 bases. The DNA of the CDR3 is TGTGCCACCAGCAGAGGGGGGGGGCATCAGCCCCAGCATTTT. It translates to CATSRGGGHQPQHF.

The chain has TRBV3-1 and TRBJ2-1; TRBD1 or TRBD2 may be the D gene (5 bases each). This CDR3 is built from 14 residues. CDR1 LGHDT and CDR2 YNNKEL come from the germline V gene (reference sequence). V gave up 2 bases and J gave up 7 bases, with 12 bases separating them. CDR3 residues: CASSQRDLRNEQFF. The CDR3, as DNA: TGTGCCAGCAGCCAAAGGGACCTTAGAAATGAGCAGTTCTTC.